The clone carrying this TCR beta chain was observed many times. Trimming pared 8 bases from V and 6 bases from J, leaving 22 bases between. Per germline, CDR1 SNHLY and CDR2 FYNNEI. This CDR3 has 15 residues. The authors amplified TCR beta CDR3 regions from RNA transcripts. Investigators did first-round RT-PCR with HTBI primers, then second-round multiplex PCR. TCRdb processed the multiplex PCR reads anew with MiXCR; each CDR3 protein has one entry. Of roughly 400,000 distinct CDR3 sequences listed, about a sixth are singletons. No progression to ophthalmopathy over 18 months defined stable hyperthyroidism. The data stem from a study of Graves' ophthalmopathy and Graves' hyperthyroidism.

The TCR was taken from an adult woman with stable Graves' hyperthyroidism. V and J are TRBV2 and TRBJ1-1; D remains ambiguous. The sequenced sample was peripheral blood. The CDR3 sequence: CASETRRTGTSEAFF. As DNA, the CDR3 is TGTGCCAGCGAGACGAGGAGGACGGGAACCTCTGAAGCTTTCTTT.